This T cell receptor (beta chain) was identified during a study of cytomegalovirus exposure and HLA in healthy donors. Notes on the study in general: Being productive about 87% or about 30% of the time was typical of most TCR beta V segments in an earlier analysis. Later genetic work tied a missense DCLRE1C variant to beta-chain V and J trimming.

Researchers ran the PCR with 60 Vbeta and 13 Jbeta primers. Only in-frame clones appear in the TCRdb table, and some are missing; sequencing was by immunoSEQ multiplex PCR. The table shows 150,000 or so clones, with approximately 80% occurring only once. As concerns this clone: What it recognizes is unknown.

This CDR3 spans 18 amino acids. The rearrangement joins TRBV1 to TRBJ2-7; TRBD2 reflects the table's D call only, with no check against the DNA. TRBV1 is tagged as a pseudogene. Material: PBMCs. This receptor was obtained from a woman aged 50 to 65 in good health and CMV-seropositive. The CDR3 DNA sequence: TGCACCAGCAGCCGCCGCAAGGGACTAGCGGGACCGCCCTACGAGCAGTACTTC. Its protein is CTSSRRKGLAGPPYEQYF.